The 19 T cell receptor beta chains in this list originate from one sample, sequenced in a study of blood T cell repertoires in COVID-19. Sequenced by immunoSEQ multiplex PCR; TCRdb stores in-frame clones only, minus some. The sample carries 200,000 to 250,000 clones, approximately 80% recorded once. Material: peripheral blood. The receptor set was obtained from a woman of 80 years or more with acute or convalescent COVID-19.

This chain's CDR3 is CASSESTPGTKYNEQFF. CDR3 in DNA: TGTGCCAGCTCGGAGAGTACTCCGGGGACAAAGTACAATGAGCAGTTCTTC. The chain recombines TRBV18 with TRBJ2-1; possible D gene TRBD1, 6 bases. Between the trimmed V and J ends, which lost 6 bases and 4 bases, there was a span of 22 bases. There are 17 residues in the CDR3. CDR1 KGHSH and CDR2 LQKENI come from the germline V gene.

CDR3 coding DNA: TGTGCCAGCTCACCACCCTTGGTAAGGGGTGAGACCCAGTACTTC. Residues: CASSPPLVRGETQYF. The chain couples TRBV18 to TRBJ2-5; possible D gene TRBD1, 5 bases. V dropped 0 bases and J dropped 5 bases, with 13 bases sitting between them. The CDR3 consists of 15 residues. Looked up from germline, CDR1 is KGHSH and CDR2 is LQKENI.

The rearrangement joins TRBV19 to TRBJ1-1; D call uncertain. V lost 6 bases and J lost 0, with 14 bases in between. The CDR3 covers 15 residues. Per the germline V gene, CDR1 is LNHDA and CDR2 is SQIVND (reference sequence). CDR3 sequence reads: CASSQIQLVNTEAFF. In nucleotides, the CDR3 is TGTGCCAGTAGCCAGATACAGTTAGTGAACACTGAAGCTTTCTTT.

CDR3 sequence reads: CASSLEGQGADGYTF. The CDR3 coding sequence is TGTGCCAGCAGCTTGGAGGGACAGGGGGCGGATGGCTACACCTTC. The chain carries TRBV5-5 and TRBJ1-2, with 12 bases that match TRBD1. The CDR3 contains 15 residues. V lost 0 bases and J lost 6; bases outside the gene matches: 3. Germline V gene sequence: CDR1 SGHKS, CDR2 YYEKEE (reference sequence).

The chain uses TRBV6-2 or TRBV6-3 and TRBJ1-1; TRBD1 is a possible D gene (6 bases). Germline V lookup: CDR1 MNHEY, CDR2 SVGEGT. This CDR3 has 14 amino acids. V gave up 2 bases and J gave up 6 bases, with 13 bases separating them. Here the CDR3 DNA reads TGTGCCAGCAGTTACATGGACAGTGGAGCTGAAGCTTTCTTT. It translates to CASSYMDSGAEAFF.

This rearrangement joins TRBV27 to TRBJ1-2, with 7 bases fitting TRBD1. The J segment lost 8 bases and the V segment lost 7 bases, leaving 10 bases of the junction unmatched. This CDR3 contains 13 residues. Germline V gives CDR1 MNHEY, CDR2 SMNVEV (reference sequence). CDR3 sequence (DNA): TGTGCCAGCACTTCCGGTGGAGGGGGCGGCTACACCTTC. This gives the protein CASTSGGGGGYTF.

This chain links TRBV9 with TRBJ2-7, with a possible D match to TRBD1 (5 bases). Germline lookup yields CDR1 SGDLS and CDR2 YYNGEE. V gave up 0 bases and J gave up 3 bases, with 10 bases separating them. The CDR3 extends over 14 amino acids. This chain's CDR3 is CASSVGQSYYEQYF. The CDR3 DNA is TGTGCCAGCAGCGTAGGACAGTCTTACTACGAGCAGTACTTC.

CDR3 in DNA: TGTGCCAGCAGTTCACAAGCGTCGTCGTCCTACGAGCAGTACTTC. This gives the protein CASSSQASSSYEQYF. The chain carries TRBV7-2 and TRBJ2-7; no clear D. Germline V lookup: CDR1 SGHTA, CDR2 FQGNSA. V was cut by 6 bases and J by 1 base, with 16 bases left in between. This CDR3 comprises 15 residues.

The CDR3 region has the DNA TGTGCCAGCAGCTTAAACAGGGTTGCTAACTATGGCTACACCTTC. This sequence encodes CASSLNRVANYGYTF. The chain joins TRBV7-9 to TRBJ1-2, with D perhaps TRBD1 (6 bases). The germline gives CDR1 SEHNR, CDR2 FQNEAQ (reference sequence). V lost 2 bases to trimming and J lost 0 bases, with 10 bases between them. This CDR3 contains 15 residues.

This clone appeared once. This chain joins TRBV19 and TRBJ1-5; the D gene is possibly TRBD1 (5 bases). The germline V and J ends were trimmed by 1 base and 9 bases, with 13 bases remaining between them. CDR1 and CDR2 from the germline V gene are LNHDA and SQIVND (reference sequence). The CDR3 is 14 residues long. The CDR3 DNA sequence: TGTGCCAGTAGTATAGCGGTCCAAACAGGGCCCCAGCATTTT. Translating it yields CASSIAVQTGPQHF.

The DNA for the CDR3 is TGTGCTAGTGGTATTTATAGGACTAGCGGGATCTACAATGAGCAGTTCTTC. Translation: CASGIYRTSGIYNEQFF. The chain uses TRBV12-5 and TRBJ2-1; 12 nucleotides align to TRBD2. V shed 5 bases, J shed 3 bases, and the junction held 8 bases outside the gene matches. Germline loops: CDR1 LGHNT, CDR2 FRNRAP. This CDR3 is 17 amino acids long.

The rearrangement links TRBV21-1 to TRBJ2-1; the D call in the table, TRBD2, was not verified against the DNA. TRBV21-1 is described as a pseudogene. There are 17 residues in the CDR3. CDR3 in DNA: TGTGCCAGCAGCAAAGATCTAGCGGGGGACGAATACAATGAGCAGTTCTTC. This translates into CASSKDLAGDEYNEQFF.

The CDR3 coding sequence is TGTGCCAGCAGCTTAAACGGTGCGGGGGCCAATGAGCAGTTCTTC. It translates to CASSLNGAGANEQFF. The rearrangement links TRBV7-2 to TRBJ2-1, with D perhaps matching TRBD2 (7 bases). CDR3 length equals 15 residues. Germline CDR1 is SGHTA and CDR2 is FQGNSA. Trimming removed 2 bases from V and 6 bases from J, with 14 bases in between.

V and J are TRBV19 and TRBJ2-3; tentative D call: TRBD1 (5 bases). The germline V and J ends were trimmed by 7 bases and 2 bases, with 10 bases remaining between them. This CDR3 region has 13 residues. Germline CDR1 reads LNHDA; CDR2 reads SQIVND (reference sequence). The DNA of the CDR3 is TGTGCCAGTAACCAGGGCGTCACAGATACGCAGTATTTT. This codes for CASNQGVTDTQYF.

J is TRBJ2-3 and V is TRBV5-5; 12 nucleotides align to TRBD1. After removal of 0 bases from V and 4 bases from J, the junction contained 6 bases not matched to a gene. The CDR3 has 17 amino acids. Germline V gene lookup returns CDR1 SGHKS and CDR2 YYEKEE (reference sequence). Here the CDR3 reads CASSLVAGQGAPDTQYF. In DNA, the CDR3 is TGTGCCAGCAGCTTGGTTGCGGGACAGGGGGCCCCAGATACGCAGTATTTT.

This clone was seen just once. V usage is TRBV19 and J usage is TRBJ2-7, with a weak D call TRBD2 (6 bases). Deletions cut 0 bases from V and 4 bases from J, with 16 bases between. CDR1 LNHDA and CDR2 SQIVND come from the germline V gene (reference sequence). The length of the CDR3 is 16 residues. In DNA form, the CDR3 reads TGTGCCAGTAGTATAGATCATGAGGGAGGCATGTACGAGCAGTACTTC. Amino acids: CASSIDHEGGMYEQYF.

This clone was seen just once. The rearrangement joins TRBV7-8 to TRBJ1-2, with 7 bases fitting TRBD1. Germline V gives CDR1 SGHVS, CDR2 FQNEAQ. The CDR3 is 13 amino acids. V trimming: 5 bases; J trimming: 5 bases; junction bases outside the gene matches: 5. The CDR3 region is CASSPQGSYGYTF. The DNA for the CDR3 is TGTGCCAGCAGCCCACAGGGGTCGTATGGCTACACCTTC.

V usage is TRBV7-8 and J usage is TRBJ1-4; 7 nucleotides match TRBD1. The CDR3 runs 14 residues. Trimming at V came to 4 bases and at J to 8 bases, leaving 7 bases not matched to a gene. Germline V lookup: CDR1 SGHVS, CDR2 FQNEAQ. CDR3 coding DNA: TGTGCCAGCAGCTCAGACAGGGTCGACGAAAAACTGTTTTTT. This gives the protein CASSSDRVDEKLFF.

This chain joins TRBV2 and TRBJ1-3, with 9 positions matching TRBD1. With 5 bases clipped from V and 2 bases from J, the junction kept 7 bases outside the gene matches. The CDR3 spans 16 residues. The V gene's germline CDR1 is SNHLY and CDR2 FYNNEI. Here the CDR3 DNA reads TGTGCCAGCAGTTCCTCACAGGGGGCAGCTGGAAACACCATATATTTT. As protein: CASSSSQGAAGNTIYF.